The sequence of this T cell receptor beta chain was determined in a study of lymphopenia after photon versus proton radiotherapy. About this clone itself: No antigen is known for it.

Produced via immunoSEQ multiplex PCR; TCRdb's table is partial and in-frame only. Altogether about 20,000 clones are present, about 89% being singletons, with the ten largest covering 11%. Findings and limits, study-wide: Proton therapy kept repertoires fairly stable, unlike photons, which gained effector/memory cells. Oligoclonal CD8+ Temra expansion after nadir drove photon patients' diversity drop. Survival link was tested only in deceased patients; proton benefit remains a possibility.

The receptor was isolated from a man older than 75 with esophageal cancer. Specimen: peripheral blood, collected from a patient treated with proton-based radiotherapy.

CDR3 coding DNA: TGTGCCAGCAGCGTAGCTTTTAAGTCGGCGGGAGGGCCGGGTGAGCAGTTCTTC. This encodes CASSVAFKSAGGPGEQFF. The chain joins TRBV9 to TRBJ2-1; TRBD2 agrees at 9 bases. This CDR3 region has 18 residues. V trimming: 0 bases; J trimming: 9 bases; junction bases outside the gene matches: 16. CDR1 and CDR2 (germline): SGDLS, YYNGEE.